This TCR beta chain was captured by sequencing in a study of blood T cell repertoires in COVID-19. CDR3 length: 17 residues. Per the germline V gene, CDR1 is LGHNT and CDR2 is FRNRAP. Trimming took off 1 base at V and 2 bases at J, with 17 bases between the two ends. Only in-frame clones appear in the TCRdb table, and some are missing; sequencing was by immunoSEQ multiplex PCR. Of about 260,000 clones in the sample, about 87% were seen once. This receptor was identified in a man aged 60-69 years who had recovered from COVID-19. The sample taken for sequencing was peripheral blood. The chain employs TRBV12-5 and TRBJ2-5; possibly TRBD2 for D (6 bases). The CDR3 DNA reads TGTGCTAGTGGTTTGGGAAGGTCATTAGCGGCTCAAGAGACCCAGTACTTC. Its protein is CASGLGRSLAAQETQYF.